The rows below give T cell receptor beta chains drawn from one sample of a study of T cell responses to AZD1222 COVID-19 vaccine. Repertoires were generated with immunoSEQ multiplex PCR, while TCRdb's copy carries only in-frame clones and drops some. The sample contains approximately 120,000 clones, approximately 85% of which appear only once. The material sequenced was peripheral blood, taken on day 0 of MenACWY control vaccination. These receptors came from an adult in good health. The CDR3 runs from the conserved cysteine through the conserved F or W. The D gene is left open where the match is weak. Some rows have no size entry. The others give once, few or many, or a class for an expanded clone.

V gene	J gene	D gene	CDR3 length	clone size	CDR3 protein	CDR3 DNA
TRBV18	TRBJ2-7	.	15	.	CASSPRMDELYEQYF	TGTGCCAGCTCACCACGTATGGACGAACTATACGAGCAGTACTTC
TRBV28	TRBJ1-3	.	15	.	CASSFPQGVGNTIYF	TGTGCCAGCAGTTTCCCTCAAGGGGTAGGAAACACCATATATTTT
TRBV28	TRBJ2-7	.	14	.	CASSSLLLGYEQYF	TGTGCCAGCAGTTCCTTACTATTAGGGTACGAGCAGTACTTC
TRBV19	TRBJ2-7	.	14	.	CASSPRTATYEQYF	TGTGCCAGTAGCCCCCGGACAGCCACCTACGAGCAGTACTTC
TRBV5-1	TRBJ1-3	.	14	.	CASSLAASGNTIYF	TGCGCCAGCAGCTTGGCGGCCTCTGGAAACACCATATATTTT
TRBV7-9	TRBJ1-1	.	14	.	CASSLNRGITEAFF	TGTGCCAGCAGCTTAAATAGGGGGATCACTGAAGCTTTCTTT
TRBV29-1	TRBJ2-1	.	14	.	CSVVLPSDPNEQFF	TGCAGCGTTGTTCTCCCAAGCGACCCTAATGAGCAGTTCTTC
TRBV9	TRBJ1-2	.	13	.	CASSVVLGYGYTF	TGTGCCAGCAGCGTAGTTTTGGGCTATGGCTACACCTTC
TRBV12-3/TRBV12-4	TRBJ1-2	.	13	few	CASSFDTRGGYTF	TGTGCCAGCAGTTTCGACACTCGTGGCGGCTACACCTTC
TRBV25-1	TRBJ1-1	TRBD1	16	.	CAGQSGRGAMNTEAFF	TGTGCCGGCCAATCGGGCAGGGGGGCAATGAACACTGAAGCTTTCTTT
TRBV4-2	TRBJ2-7	TRBD1	16	few	CASSQDLPDRDYEQYF	TGTGCCAGCAGCCAAGATCTTCCCGACAGGGACTACGAGCAGTACTTC
TRBV12-3/TRBV12-4	TRBJ1-6	.	11	.	CASRTAEYLHF	TGTGCCAGCAGGACGGCGGAATACCTCCACTTT
TRBV9	TRBJ1-1	.	13	.	CASSAHGNTEAFF	TGTGCCAGCAGCGCTCACGGGAACACTGAAGCTTTCTTT
TRBV19	TRBJ2-2	.	14	once	CASRVPANTGELFF	TGTGCCAGTAGGGTTCCAGCGAACACCGGGGAGCTGTTTTTT
TRBV7-9	TRBJ2-1	.	12	.	CASSSLNNEQFF	TGTGCCAGCAGCTCCCTAAACAATGAGCAGTTCTTC
TRBV11-2	TRBJ1-4	.	15	.	CASSFLGVGNEKLFF	TGTGCCAGCAGCTTCCTGGGGGTCGGAAATGAAAAACTGTTTTTT
TRBV7-3	TRBJ2-2	.	14	.	CASSPTGATGELFF	TGTGCCAGCAGCCCTACCGGGGCCACCGGGGAGCTGTTTTTT
TRBV11-2	TRBJ1-4	.	16	.	CASSLDPRDFNEKLFF	TGTGCCAGCAGCTTAGATCCTCGGGATTTCAATGAAAAACTGTTTTTT
TRBV18	TRBJ1-1	.	15	.	CASSPSTRANTEAFF	TGTGCCAGCTCACCCTCGACCCGGGCGAACACTGAAGCTTTCTTT
TRBV27	TRBJ1-2	.	15	medium-sized	CASSLSYGIPYGYTF	TGTGCCAGCAGTTTATCTTACGGGATTCCCTATGGCTACACCTTC
TRBV30	TRBJ1-2	TRBD1	12	.	CAWTQGAVGYTF	TGTGCCTGGACCCAGGGGGCTGTTGGCTACACCTTC
TRBV4-3	TRBJ1-3	TRBD1	18	.	CASSQLPPGQGAGNTIYF	TGCGCCAGCAGCCAATTACCTCCGGGACAGGGGGCTGGAAACACCATATATTTT
TRBV9	TRBJ2-1	.	15	few	CASRPPGASYNEQFF	TGTGCCAGCAGACCTCCGGGGGCCTCCTACAATGAGCAGTTCTTC
TRBV10-3	TRBJ1-3	.	13	.	CAISGEGGNTIYF	TGTGCCATCAGTGGGGAGGGTGGAAACACCATATATTTT
TRBV30	TRBJ2-7	.	13	.	CAWEEGRGYEQYF	TGTGCCTGGGAGGAGGGCAGGGGCTACGAGCAGTACTTC
TRBV5-1	TRBJ2-5	TRBD1	14	.	CASSPQTGPETQYF	TGCGCCAGCAGCCCCCAGACAGGGCCGGAGACCCAGTACTTC
TRBV3-1/TRBV3-2	TRBJ2-1	.	16	.	CASSQDAWTKSNEQFF	TGTGCCAGCAGCCAAGATGCCTGGACAAAAAGCAATGAGCAGTTCTTC
TRBV13	TRBJ1-1	TRBD1	15	.	CASSSLQGKNTEAFF	TGTGCCAGCAGCTCCCTACAGGGGAAGAACACTGAAGCTTTCTTT
TRBV28	TRBJ2-1	.	15	once	CASSFAGSSYNEQFF	TGTGCCAGCAGTTTTGCGGGGAGCTCCTACAATGAGCAGTTCTTC
TRBV3-1/TRBV3-2	TRBJ1-2	.	16	.	CASSQDSGKRSYGYTF	TGTGCCAGCAGCCAAGATTCAGGAAAGAGATCGTATGGCTACACCTTC
TRBV9	TRBJ2-2	TRBD2	16	.	CASSVDGGGYGGELFF	TGTGCCAGCAGCGTAGATGGCGGGGGATACGGCGGGGAGCTGTTTTTT
TRBV5-5	TRBJ1-1	.	16	.	CASSPLNRASNTEAFF	TGTGCCAGCAGCCCCCTCAACAGGGCCAGTAACACTGAAGCTTTCTTT
TRBV6-6	TRBJ1-6	.	14	.	CASSYSWAESPLHF	TGTGCCAGCAGTTACTCGTGGGCGGAGTCACCCCTCCACTTT
TRBV13	TRBJ1-2	.	16	.	CASSPAAGSLFYGYTF	TGTGCCAGCAGCCCAGCGGCAGGGAGCCTTTTCTATGGCTACACCTTC
TRBV5-1	TRBJ2-2	TRBD1	16	.	CASSASGTANTGELFF	TGCGCCAGCAGCGCCTCCGGGACAGCGAACACCGGGGAGCTGTTTTTT
TRBV29-1	TRBJ1-3	.	13	.	CSVGVGSGNTIYF	TGCAGCGTTGGGGTTGGGTCTGGAAACACCATATATTTT
TRBV6-6	TRBJ2-2	TRBD2	20	.	CASSPPRTSGARVNTGELFF	TGTGCCAGCAGTCCGCCCCGGACTAGCGGGGCCCGCGTAAACACCGGGGAGCTGTTTTTT
TRBV6-1	TRBJ1-5	.	15	.	CASSELGHPAQPQHF	TGTGCCAGCAGTGAATTAGGACATCCAGCCCAGCCCCAGCATTTT
TRBV7-9	TRBJ2-5	.	16	.	CASSLGSQGSQETQYF	TGTGCCAGCAGCTTAGGATCTCAGGGATCCCAAGAGACCCAGTACTTC
TRBV6-5	TRBJ1-5	.	14	once	CASSGRTNNQPQHF	TGTGCCAGCAGCGGACGGACGAACAATCAGCCCCAGCATTTT
TRBV30	TRBJ1-5	.	13	.	CAWTLRGDQPQHF	TGTGCCTGGACGCTGAGAGGGGATCAGCCCCAGCATTTT
TRBV27	TRBJ1-2	.	13	.	CASSKQGGYGYTF	TGTGCCAGCAGTAAACAGGGCGGCTATGGCTACACCTTC
TRBV5-6	TRBJ1-3	TRBD1	16	.	CASSHAGQASGNTIYF	TGTGCCAGCAGCCATGCCGGACAGGCGTCTGGAAACACCATATATTTT
TRBV18	TRBJ2-2	.	15	.	CASSPRNSNTGELFF	TGTGCCAGCTCACCAAGAAATTCGAACACCGGGGAGCTGTTTTTT
TRBV28	TRBJ2-6	.	18	.	CASSPLFPPYSGANVLTF	TGTGCCAGCAGCCCTCTTTTCCCCCCATACTCTGGGGCCAACGTCCTGACTTTC
TRBV19	TRBJ2-5	.	12	.	CASSFLGETQYF	TGTGCCAGTAGTTTTTTGGGGGAGACCCAGTACTTC
TRBV28	TRBJ2-7	TRBD1	19	few	CASSLYPVRGFPQKYEQYF	TGTGCCAGCAGTTTATATCCGGTCAGGGGGTTCCCCCAAAAGTACGAGCAGTACTTC